The rows below give T cell receptor beta chains drawn from one sample of a study of identical twins. TCRdb re-called the 5' RACE reads through MiXCR, storing one row per CDR3 protein. The sample lists 1.5 million to 2 million distinct CDR3 sequences; more than 30% were seen once. The sequencing input was cord blood. The source is a newborn girl in good health. CDR3s include the opening cysteine and the closing phenylalanine or tryptophan. Fields, in order: V gene, clone size, J gene, D gene, CDR3 DNA, CDR3 protein. The D gene is left open where the match is weak. Not all rows give a size; the values are once, few, many and, for expanded clones, a class.

>TRBV5-1|few|TRBJ2-3|-
TGCGCCAGCAGCTTTACGGGGGCCTCCCCCACAGATACGCAGTATTTT
CASSFTGASPTDTQYF
>TRBV30|-|TRBJ1-2|TRBD1
TGTGCCTGGGGACAGGGCTATGGCTACACCTTC
CAWGQGYGYTF
>TRBV11-3|few|TRBJ2-7|-
TGTGCCAGCAGCTTGAGGGCAGACCCGGCCTACGAGCAGTACTTC
CASSLRADPAYEQYF
>TRBV20-1|-|TRBJ2-3|-
TGCAGTGCTTCGAAGCCCGACGTAGATACGCAGTATTTT
CSASKPDVDTQYF
>TRBV9|-|TRBJ2-3|-
TGTGCCAGCAGCGTATGGGGGGACCCAGATACGCAGTATTTT
CASSVWGDPDTQYF
>TRBV7-2|few|TRBJ2-5|-
TGTGCCAGCAGCTACCGGCACAATAACCTCCAAGAGACCCAGTACTTC
CASSYRHNNLQETQYF
>TRBV7-9|-|TRBJ1-6|-
TGTGCCAGCAGCTTAGCGGACAGCCTCGATGTAGATAATTCACCCCTCCACTTT
CASSLADSLDVDNSPLHF
>TRBV11-2|-|TRBJ1-4|-
TGTGCCAGCAGCTTAGGGGCAGACTACGAAAAACTGTTTTTT
CASSLGADYEKLFF
>TRBV29-1|few|TRBJ1-2|-
TGCAGCGTTGAAGGAGGGGCCAGGCGGTCAGGGGAAAACTATGGCTACACCTTC
CSVEGGARRSGENYGYTF
>TRBV3-1|once|TRBJ2-1|-
TGTGCCAGCGGCCAAGATATCTTGTCCTACAATGAGCAGTTCTTC
CASGQDILSYNEQFF
>TRBV6-5|-|TRBJ2-7|-
TGTGCCAGCAACACAGGCTACGAGCAGTACTTC
CASNTGYEQYF
>TRBV29-1|many|TRBJ2-1|-
TGCAGCGTTGAAGGACTACTGTACAATGAGCAGTTCTTC
CSVEGLLYNEQFF
>TRBV12-5|few|TRBJ2-1|-
TGTGCTAGTGGTTTTGGGGGGTCTGAGCAGTTCTTC
CASGFGGSEQFF
>TRBV27|few|TRBJ1-6|TRBD1
TGTGCCAGCAGTCGGGGACAGGGGGTGTCACCCCTCCACTTT
CASSRGQGVSPLHF
>TRBV4-1|-|TRBJ2-3|TRBD2
TGCGCCAGCAGCCAATTAGGGATAGCGGGAGGGCCGGGAGATACGCAGTATTTT
CASSQLGIAGGPGDTQYF
>TRBV5-1|-|TRBJ1-6|-
TGCGCCAGCATGGTGGGCCCCGGCTCCTATAATTCACCCCTCCACTTT
CASMVGPGSYNSPLHF
>TRBV5-1|-|TRBJ1-4|TRBD1
TGCGCCACCCGACAGGGCCCAACAACTAATGAAAAACTGTTTTTT
CATRQGPTTNEKLFF
>TRBV6-6|-|TRBJ1-4|TRBD1
TGTGCCAGCAGTTATGGTGGGACAGGGGAGGAAAAACTGTTTTTT
CASSYGGTGEEKLFF
>TRBV29-1|-|TRBJ1-3|-
TGCAGCGTTGGTGGGAACCAAAACACCATATATTTT
CSVGGNQNTIYF
>TRBV10-3|few|TRBJ2-7|TRBD2
TGTGCCATCGCCCGGGAGGCTGACTACGAGCAGTACTTC
CAIAREADYEQYF
>TRBV6-5|-|TRBJ1-2|-
TGTGCCAGCAGTTTTTCAGCGCACTATGGCTACACCTTC
CASSFSAHYGYTF
>TRBV20-1|-|TRBJ1-2|-
TGCAACGCGGGGGGCAATAACTATGGCTACACCTTC
CNAGGNNYGYTF
>TRBV20-1|-|TRBJ2-6|-
TGCAGTGCTAGGCTAAGGGGTGCTGGGGCCAACGTCCTGACTTTC
CSARLRGAGANVLTF
>TRBV10-3|few|TRBJ1-2|-
TGTGCCATCAGGGCGGACAGCCCTAACTATGGCTACACCTTC
CAIRADSPNYGYTF
>TRBV24-1|few|TRBJ2-1|-
TGTGCCACCAGTGGTACCACCCAACGAACAGGCGTGGGATACAATGAGCAGTTCTTC
CATSGTTQRTGVGYNEQFF
>TRBV11-2|-|TRBJ2-3|TRBD1
TGTGCCAGCAGTCCCATCGCAGGGGGCCGAAGGGATACGCAGTATTTT
CASSPIAGGRRDTQYF
>TRBV4-1|-|TRBJ2-5|-
TGCGCCAGCAGCCAATCGGGATTAAAGGAGACCCAGTACTTC
CASSQSGLKETQYF
>TRBV19|-|TRBJ2-3|TRBD2
TGTGCCAGTAGTTCTCGACTAGCAGCTTTCACAGATACGCAGTATTTT
CASSSRLAAFTDTQYF
>TRBV5-1|-|TRBJ2-7|-
TGCGCCAGCAGCCACAGCGCTTCCTACGAGCAGTACTTC
CASSHSASYEQYF
>TRBV9|-|TRBJ2-4|TRBD2
TGTGCCAGCAGCGTAGCTGGGGGGGGGACCAAAAACATTCAGTACTTC
CASSVAGGGTKNIQYF
>TRBV7-6|-|TRBJ2-1|TRBD2
TGTGCCAGCAGCCCCAGCGGGAGTGTGCAGTTCTTC
CASSPSGSVQFF
>TRBV29-1|few|TRBJ2-7|TRBD2
TGCAGCGTTGAAGACGCAGCGGGGCTCACCCTCTACGAGCAGTACTTC
CSVEDAAGLTLYEQYF
>TRBV20-1|few|TRBJ2-5|-
TGCAGTGCTAGAAGCGGGCTTCAAGAGACCCAGTACTTC
CSARSGLQETQYF
>TRBV20-1|few|TRBJ2-5|TRBD2
TGCAGTGCTAGCGGGACTATAGGAGAGACCCAGTACTTC
CSASGTIGETQYF
>TRBV29-1|few|TRBJ2-1|TRBD1
TGCAGCGTTGAAGATCTCGGGACAGGGGAATACAATGAGCAGTTCTTC
CSVEDLGTGEYNEQFF
>TRBV5-1|few|TRBJ2-1|-
TGCGCCAGCAGCTTGGCCGGAAGAGGTCAGGGAGTTCGGTACAATGAGCAGTTCTTC
CASSLAGRGQGVRYNEQFF
>TRBV4-2|-|TRBJ1-2|-
TGTGCCAGCAGCCCCACCCGTGGGGAGGCAAACTATGGCTACACCTTC
CASSPTRGEANYGYTF
>TRBV25-1|-|TRBJ2-3|TRBD2
TGTGCCAGCAGTGAATATCTAGCGGGGAGCACAGATACGCAGTATTTT
CASSEYLAGSTDTQYF
>TRBV29-1|few|TRBJ1-1|-
TGCAGCGTCCGGGCCTTTCCCACTGAAGCTTTCTTT
CSVRAFPTEAFF
>TRBV14|-|TRBJ2-7|-
TGTGCCAGCGGCCAAGGCTTTCGGAGATCCGAGCAGTACTTC
CASGQGFRRSEQYF
>TRBV13|-|TRBJ1-2|TRBD1
TGTGCCAGCAGCCTCCAAGACAGGGGCTATGGCTACACCTTC
CASSLQDRGYGYTF
>TRBV7-2|many|TRBJ2-7|-
TGTGCCAGCAGCTTAGGTTTATACTACGAGCAGTACTTC
CASSLGLYYEQYF
>TRBV20-1|-|TRBJ2-1|-
TGCAGTGAAGTTCCTGGCGGGGTGAACAATGAGCAGTTCTTC
CSEVPGGVNNEQFF
>TRBV20-1|few|TRBJ2-5|TRBD2
TGCTCAGAAGTAGGACTAGCGGGGGGTGAAGAGACCCAGTACTTC
CSEVGLAGGEETQYF
>TRBV5-1|-|TRBJ2-7|-
TGCGCCAGCAGCTCGGGGAGGCGACTCAGTTTGAACGAGCAGTACTTC
CASSSGRRLSLNEQYF
>TRBV25-1|-|TRBJ2-7|-
TGTGCCAGCAGTGACTTAGCCCGGTACAATGAGCAGTACTTC
CASSDLARYNEQYF
>TRBV6-1|-|TRBJ2-7|TRBD2
TGTGCCAGCACTTGGCTAGCGGGAGGGAACTACGAGCAGTACTTC
CASTWLAGGNYEQYF
>TRBV7-9|-|TRBJ1-1|-
TGTGCCAGCAGCCCTAGGGTGGGAGTGCCTGAAGCTTTCTTT
CASSPRVGVPEAFF
>TRBV4-1|many|TRBJ2-1|-
TGCGCCAGCAGCCAGGGCTCCTACAATGAGCAGTTCTTC
CASSQGSYNEQFF
>TRBV20-1|few|TRBJ1-2|TRBD1
TGCAGTGCTAGAGGCTCTGACAGGGGGTATGGCTACACCTTC
CSARGSDRGYGYTF
>TRBV10-3|many|TRBJ1-2|TRBD1
TGTGCCATCAGTGGCGGGACAGGGACCACTAACTATGGCTACACCTTC
CAISGGTGTTNYGYTF
>TRBV7-2|few|TRBJ2-7|-
TGTGCCAGCAGCCCCTCCCAATCCTACGAGCAGTACTTC
CASSPSQSYEQYF
>TRBV5-1|-|TRBJ2-1|TRBD2
TGCGCCAGCAGCCTGGGGACTAGAGGGTTCACATACAATGAGCAGTTCTTC
CASSLGTRGFTYNEQFF
>TRBV27|-|TRBJ1-4|-
TGTGCCAGCAGTATGAGAACCCCCAGGGCAACTAATGAAAAACTGTTTTTT
CASSMRTPRATNEKLFF
>TRBV29-1|many|TRBJ2-7|TRBD1
TGCAGCGTTGTTGTGACAGGGGGCCTGTCCTACGAGCAGTACTTC
CSVVVTGGLSYEQYF
>TRBV29-1|few|TRBJ1-2|TRBD1
TGCAGCGTGATGGGACAGGACTTTTTCTATGGCTACACCTTC
CSVMGQDFFYGYTF
>TRBV27|few|TRBJ2-7|-
TGTGCCAGCAGCTCCGTCGGGGGCCGCCTCTCCTACGAGCAGTACTTC
CASSSVGGRLSYEQYF
>TRBV27|-|TRBJ1-6|-
TGTGCCAGCAGTTTAGAACGGGGGACACATTCACCCCTCCACTTT
CASSLERGTHSPLHF
>TRBV28|-|TRBJ1-4|-
TGTGCCAGCAGTTTCGCACGAGGCCTGGGAGGGCGGAACAATGAAAAACTGTTTTTT
CASSFARGLGGRNNEKLFF
>TRBV2|-|TRBJ1-1|-
TGTGCCAGCAGTGCTCTAGGGGGGATTCGGGCTTTCTTT
CASSALGGIRAFF